A selection of T cell receptor beta chains follows, all from one sample in a study of blood T cell repertoires in COVID-19. Sequencing was performed with immunoSEQ multiplex PCR; in TCRdb, only in-frame clones are kept and a portion is missing. The sample has more than 300,000 clones, roughly 90% seen once; the top ten hold roughly 3.6%. Sequencing was carried out using PBMCs or T cells enriched from blood (not recorded which). These receptors were obtained from a woman aged 25 to 45 who had been exposed to COVID-19. CDR3s include the opening cysteine and the closing phenylalanine or tryptophan. D genes are given only for firm matches. Not all rows give a size; the values are once, few, many and, for expanded clones, a class.

j_call | v_call | d_call | clone_size | cdr3_nt | cdr3_aa
TRBJ2-1 | TRBV7-8 | NA | NA | TGTGCCAGCAGCCCCGGTTGGGGGGACAATGAGCAGTTCTTC | CASSPGWGDNEQFF
TRBJ1-2 | TRBV18 | NA | NA | TGTGCCAGCTCACCACCAGGGCTACAGGGCAGACGGAACTATGGCTACACCTTC | CASSPPGLQGRRNYGYTF
TRBJ2-1 | TRBV10-3 | TRBD1 | NA | TGTGCCATCAGTGGAGGGGGCCGCGCCTACAATGAGCAGTTCTTC | CAISGGGRAYNEQFF
TRBJ1-1 | TRBV6-2/TRBV6-3 | TRBD1 | NA | TGTGCCAGCAGTTACTCAGCGGGACAGGGGAAAGGTGAAGCTTTCTTT | CASSYSAGQGKGEAFF
TRBJ1-2 | TRBV20-1 | NA | NA | TGCAGTGCTAGTAAGGACAACAATAACTATGGCTACACCTTC | CSASKDNNNYGYTF
TRBJ1-4 | TRBV9 | NA | NA | TGTGCCAGCAGTGAGACAGGTCGCGGAAAACTGTTTTTT | CASSETGRGKLFF
TRBJ1-5 | TRBV7-9 | TRBD1 | NA | TGTGCCAGCAGCAACACAGGGGTGGGTCAGCCCCAGCATTTT | CASSNTGVGQPQHF
TRBJ2-7 | TRBV25-1 | TRBD2 | few | TGTGCCAGCAGTCCCCGGACTAGCGGGGCGTACGAGCAGTACTTC | CASSPRTSGAYEQYF
TRBJ1-2 | TRBV7-9 | TRBD1 | NA | TGTGCCAGCAGCTTAGGAACGACAGGGGGGTATGGCTACACCTTC | CASSLGTTGGYGYTF
TRBJ1-1 | TRBV5-4 | TRBD1 | NA | TGTGCCAGTGGACAGGGGAGTTGGTACACTGAAGCTTTCTTT | CASGQGSWYTEAFF
TRBJ2-1 | TRBV9 | TRBD2 | NA | TGTGCCAGCAACACAGGACTAGCGGGGCGGCGAGAGCAGTTCTTC | CASNTGLAGRREQFF
TRBJ1-1 | TRBV5-1 | TRBD1 | NA | TGCGCCAGCAGCGTCTCCAGACAGGGTTGGGACACTGAAGCTTTCTTT | CASSVSRQGWDTEAFF
TRBJ1-4 | TRBV3-1/TRBV3-2 | NA | NA | TGTGCCAGCAGCCGACAGGCTGCAACTAATGAAAAACTGTTTTTT | CASSRQAATNEKLFF